This T cell receptor (beta chain) was retrieved from a study of blood T cells in healthy people across ages. Note on this clonotype: The target antigen is unknown.

Germline CDR1 and CDR2: MDHEN and SYDVKM. The CDR3 is made up of 13 amino acids. Trimming removed 7 bases at V and 0 bases at J, with 9 bases between. Study conclusions and caveats: Unsorted PBMC material precluded a definitive naive versus antigen-experienced comparison. Relative to aged donors, long-lived donors carried more naive CD4+ cells and displayed higher diversity.

A sample-barcoded 5' primer and a J-beta primer mix were used in a second PCR of roughly 7 to 11 cycles. In TCRdb, the 5' RACE reads were re-called with MiXCR into one record per CDR3 protein. The repertoire holds 800,000 to 950,000 distinct CDR3 sequences, with approximately 35% as singletons. The sequencing input was blood. The chain uses TRBV28 and TRBJ2-5; D may be TRBD2 (6 bases). The clonotype comes from a man aged 18 to 30 in good health. DNA for the CDR3: TGTGCCAGCACCCCGGGGGACCAAGAGACCCAGTACTTC. Residues: CASTPGDQETQYF.